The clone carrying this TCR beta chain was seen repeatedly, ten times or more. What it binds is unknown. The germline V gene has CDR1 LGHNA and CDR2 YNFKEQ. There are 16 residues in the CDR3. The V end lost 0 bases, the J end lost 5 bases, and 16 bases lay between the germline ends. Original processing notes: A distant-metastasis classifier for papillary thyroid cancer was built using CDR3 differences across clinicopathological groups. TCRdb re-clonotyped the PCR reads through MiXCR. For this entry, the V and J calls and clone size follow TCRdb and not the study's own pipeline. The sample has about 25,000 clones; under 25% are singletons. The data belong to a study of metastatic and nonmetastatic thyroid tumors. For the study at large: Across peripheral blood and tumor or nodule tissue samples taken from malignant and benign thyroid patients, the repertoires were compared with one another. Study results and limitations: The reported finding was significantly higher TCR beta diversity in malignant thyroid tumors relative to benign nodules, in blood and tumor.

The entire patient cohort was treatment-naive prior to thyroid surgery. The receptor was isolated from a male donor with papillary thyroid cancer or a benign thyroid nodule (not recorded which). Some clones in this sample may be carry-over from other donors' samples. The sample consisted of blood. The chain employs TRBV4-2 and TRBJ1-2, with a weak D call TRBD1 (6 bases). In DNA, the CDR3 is TGTGCCAGCAGCCAAGATAGCGGGGGGACAACTTATGGCTACACCTTC. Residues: CASSQDSGGTTYGYTF.